The TCR beta chain described here comes from a study of spatial heterogeneity in lung cancer. Unique molecular identifiers tagged every individual TCR cDNA molecule. MiXCR, applied by TCRdb to the 5' RACE reads, yields one record per CDR3 protein. The sample has 30,000 or so distinct CDR3 sequences; 7.5% to 10% are singletons. This sample's time point: sample taken at primary tumor resection. TCRs were sequenced from unsorted whole RNA of tumor, nontumor lung or PBMC. The CDR3 contains 14 residues. CDR1 is MNHEY, CDR2 SMNVEV, per germline (reference sequence). V was cut by 6 bases and J by 2 bases, with 8 bases left in between.

The material was PBMCs, obtained at surgery. J is TRBJ2-6 and V is TRBV27; D is unresolved. The receptor's source is a female donor with early-stage non-small cell lung cancer. The CDR3 DNA follows: TGTGCCAGCAGCTATGGGCCTGGGGCCAACGTCCTGACTTTC. Translating it yields CASSYGPGANVLTF.